The present entry profiles one TCR beta chain with its context. Its target is not known. The data derive from a study of shared clonotypes between healthy human individuals. About the research overall: Participating donors consisted of a couple of women and a few men aged 18 to 49. Findings of the study overall: Sampling covered blood only; tissue repertoires likely differ.

CD45RO-negative CD8 cells positively selected for CCR7 made up the naive population, which excluded terminally differentiated effector memory CD45RA+ cells. Per the original methods: With immunoSEQ giving junction-only sequences and no quality scores, filtering differed. Clones were read by immunoSEQ multiplex PCR, and TCRdb kept only the in-frame ones, dropping some. Clonal size and the V and J genes are those of that table, whereas D and trimming came from the DNA. The sample consists of more than 2 million clones, about 95% of them appearing once. The sample consisted of naive CD8+ T cells sorted from blood. The clonotype comes from a man between 18 and 29 years old in good health.

The CDR3 here is CATMREQGADEQYF. The CDR3 DNA reads TGTGCCACTATGAGGGAACAGGGGGCAGATGAGCAGTACTTC. V usage is TRBV27 and J usage is TRBJ2-7, with 9 bases that match TRBD1. V was pared by 10 bases and J by 7 bases, with 14 bases of the junction left unmatched. Germline assignment: CDR1 MNHEY and CDR2 SMNVEV (reference sequence). This CDR3 is built from 14 residues.